These 24 T cell receptor beta chains were sequenced from one sample in a study of blood T cell repertoires in COVID-19 (dated by TCRdb to the early 2020s). Libraries were built with the immunoSEQ multiplex PCR assay. Sourced from immuneACCESS, this table was stored by TCRdb with only in-frame sequences that have V and J called. A share of the clones is absent; for the studies checked, an unresolved V gene accounts for under half, and the remainder has no known explanation. This sample is represented by around 230,000 clones; about nine tenths of them were singletons. The top ten clones comprise 3% to 4.5% of the sample. What was sequenced was PBMCs or T cells enriched from blood (not recorded which). These receptors came from a woman in her forties with acute COVID-19.

This clone showed up just once. The rearrangement links TRBV2 to TRBJ1-1; unclear D gene. CDR1 is SNHLY, CDR2 FYNNEI, per germline. Between the trimmed V and J ends, which lost 8 bases and 0 bases, there was a span of 4 bases. This CDR3 comprises 11 residues. Here the CDR3 DNA reads TGTGCCAGCCAGATGAACACTGAAGCTTTCTTT. It encodes CASQMNTEAFF.

The CDR3 DNA reads as TGTGCCAGCAGCTCCGGGGTCTACGAGCAGTACGTC. It specifies CASSSGVYEQYV. The chain is built from TRBV5-7 and TRBJ2-7; a weak D match, TRBD2 (5 bases). TRBV5-7 qualifies as an ORF whose function is uncertain. V was cut by 3 bases and J by 3 bases, with 7 bases left in between. The CDR3 sequence is 12 residues long.

The rearrangement links TRBV5-8 to TRBJ1-4, with no clear D. Looked up from germline, CDR1 is SGHTS and CDR2 is YDEGEE. The CDR3 has 15 amino acids. V lost 3 bases and J lost 0, with 9 bases in between. CDR3 DNA: TGTGCCAGCAGCTCAAATCCGGCAACTAATGAAAAACTGTTTTTT. It yields the protein CASSSNPATNEKLFF.

The V call is TRBV6-2 or TRBV6-3, the J call TRBJ1-4, with a weak D call TRBD1 (6 bases). The V end was cut by 0 bases, the J end by 0 bases, with 17 bases between. The CDR3 contains 19 residues. Germline V lookup: CDR1 MNHEY, CDR2 SVGEGT. The CDR3 reads CASSYSSVGTPATNEKLFF. The CDR3 bases are TGTGCCAGCAGTTACTCGAGTGTGGGGACACCGGCAACTAATGAAAAACTGTTTTTT.

The V gene is TRBV19, the J gene TRBJ1-6; no definite D call. The CDR3 spans 14 residues. In germline, CDR1 is LNHDA, CDR2 SQIVND (reference sequence). Trimming cost V 6 bases and J 7 bases, with 13 bases left between them. The CDR3 region is CASRKSPGNSPLHF. CDR3 in DNA: TGTGCCAGTAGGAAGAGCCCCGGGAATTCACCCCTCCACTTT.

The chain is built from TRBV27 and TRBJ2-7; 10 nucleotides agree with TRBD1. The V and J ends lost 3 bases and 2 bases, in that order; junction bases with no gene match: 1. Germline V lookup: CDR1 MNHEY, CDR2 SMNVEV (reference sequence). This CDR3 has 14 amino acids. CDR3 in amino acids: CASSFGTGAYEQYF. The CDR3, as DNA: TGTGCCAGCAGTTTTGGGACAGGGGCCTACGAGCAGTACTTC.

The chain is built from TRBV6-5 and TRBJ1-2; D is possibly TRBD1 (6 bases). Germline CDR1 is MNHEY and CDR2 is SVGAGI. This CDR3 is built from 13 residues. V was shortened by 8 bases and J by 8 bases, with 18 bases between the two germline ends. CDR3 in amino acids: CASRAGEFDGYTF. The CDR3 DNA follows: TGTGCCAGCCGGGCAGGGGAATTCGACGGCTACACCTTC.

V and J are TRBV18 and TRBJ1-6, with D perhaps TRBD1 (6 bases). The germline V gene has CDR1 KGHSH and CDR2 LQKENI. V shed 4 bases and J shed 3 bases, with 7 bases lying between them. The CDR3 length is 14 residues. CDR3 sequence: CASSRDNYNSPLHF. In DNA form, the CDR3 reads TGTGCCAGCTCACGGGACAACTATAATTCACCCCTCCACTTT.

CDR3 sequence: CASSYTGTGGPYGYTF. The DNA of the CDR3 is TGTGCCAGCAGTTACACCGGGACAGGGGGCCCCTATGGCTACACCTTC. This sequence joins TRBV6-5 and TRBJ1-2; 12 bases match TRBD1. The CDR3 spans 16 residues. Germline V gene sequence: CDR1 MNHEY, CDR2 SVGAGI. The J segment lost 4 bases and the V segment lost 2 bases, leaving 5 bases of the junction unmatched.

This clone is a singleton in its sample. This chain joins TRBV11-2 and TRBJ1-3; D ambiguous. CDR1 SGHAT and CDR2 FQNNGV come from the germline V gene. The CDR3 consists of 17 residues. Trimming removed 0 bases at V and 2 bases at J, with 14 bases between. CDR3 in DNA: TGTGCCAGCAGCTTAGATGGGAGGGAAGTAGCTGGAAACACCATATATTTT. Its protein product is CASSLDGREVAGNTIYF.

This chain links TRBV29-1 with TRBJ1-5; D is possibly TRBD1 (6 bases). CDR1 is SQVTM and CDR2 is ANQGSEA in the germline V gene. The CDR3 is made up of 16 amino acids. V was clipped by 4 bases and J by 2 bases, with 18 bases between them. The CDR3 protein is CSVAGQGQNGNQPQHF. The CDR3 DNA reads as TGCAGCGTTGCCGGGCAGGGGCAGAACGGCAATCAGCCCCAGCATTTT.

The V call is TRBV10-3, the J call TRBJ1-2; D is uncertain. This CDR3 has 12 residues. Germline V gene sequence: CDR1 ENHRY, CDR2 SYGVKD. The V gene lost 6 bases and the J gene lost 8 bases, with 13 bases spanning the gap. CDR3 nucleotides: TGTGCCATCAGGAGTAGTACGGGAGGCTACACCTTC. Translation: CAIRSSTGGYTF.

The CDR3 spells CASSRTGGLNTEAFF. CDR3 bases: TGTGCCAGCAGCAGAACAGGGGGCCTTAACACTGAAGCTTTCTTT. This chain joins TRBV7-3 and TRBJ1-1; TRBD1 aligns across 9 bases. CDR1 SGHTA and CDR2 FQGTGA come from the germline V gene. V lost 5 bases to trimming and J lost 2 bases; unmatched junction nucleotides: 6. The CDR3 has 15 residues.

This chain connects TRBV7-9 to TRBJ1-3; no reliable D call. Deletions cut 5 bases from V and 8 bases from J, with 16 bases between. The CDR3 covers 14 residues. Germline CDR1 is SEHNR and CDR2 is FQNEAQ (reference sequence). The CDR3 DNA is TGTGCCAGCAGCCCACCGACGAGGGTAGACACCATATATTTT. It codes for CASSPPTRVDTIYF.

The rearrangement links TRBV18 to TRBJ1-5; unclear D gene. Germline-derived CDR1 and CDR2 are KGHSH and LQKENI. The CDR3 length is 14 residues. Deletions cut 4 bases from V and 9 bases from J, with 16 bases between. The CDR3 DNA follows: TGTGCCAGCTCACAAGCAGGTGACCTCGGGCCCCAGCATTTT. Amino acids: CASSQAGDLGPQHF.

This clone appeared a single time. The chain couples TRBV7-2 to TRBJ1-2; 8 nucleotides align to TRBD1. CDR3 length equals 14 residues. Germline CDR1 SGHTA, CDR2 FQGNSA. V was clipped by 3 bases and J by 6 bases; unmatched bases: 6. The CDR3 nucleotides are TGTGCCAGCAGCTTTTACGAGACAGGGGATGGCTACACCTTC. Protein sequence: CASSFYETGDGYTF.

V and J are TRBV5-4 and TRBJ2-5; no clear D. There are 14 residues in the CDR3. Germline CDR1 and CDR2: SGHNT and YYREEE (reference sequence). Trimming removed 4 bases at V and 2 bases at J, with 12 bases between. The chain's CDR3 is CASSLGKFQETQYF. The CDR3 DNA follows: TGTGCCAGCAGCCTTGGCAAATTTCAAGAGACCCAGTACTTC.

The V call is TRBV10-3, the J call TRBJ1-1, with D uncertain. The CDR3 has 15 residues. Germline V lookup: CDR1 ENHRY, CDR2 SYGVKD. Trimming removed 5 bases at V and 7 bases at J, with 20 bases between. In nucleotides, the CDR3 is TGTGCCATCAGTTCAAAGGGAGGGTACAGAGGTGAAGCTTTCTTT. Encoded protein: CAISSKGGYRGEAFF.

CDR3 nucleotide sequence: TGTGCCACCAGTGATCCGCAGGGGGCAGATACGCAGTATTTT. Its translation is CATSDPQGADTQYF. This sequence joins TRBV24-1 and TRBJ2-3; 7 bases are a match to TRBD1. V dropped 3 bases and J dropped 4; count of bases not matched to a gene: 3. This CDR3 contains 14 residues. Germline loops: CDR1 KGHDR, CDR2 SFDVKD.

The table lists this clone with a count of one. CDR3 amino acids: CASSSTGTQLATNEKLFF. The CDR3, as DNA: TGTGCCAGCAGCTCAACCGGGACACAGCTTGCAACTAATGAAAAACTGTTTTTT. The chain joins TRBV5-6 to TRBJ1-4; D possibly corresponds to TRBD1 (6 bases). Germline values: CDR1 SGHDT, CDR2 YYEEEE. The CDR3 spans 18 residues. The V and J ends lost 3 bases and 0 bases respectively, with 18 bases between them.

The sample holds a few counts of this clone. The rearrangement uses TRBV7-2 and TRBJ1-1, with a tentative D call TRBD1 (6 bases). With 1 base removed from V and 6 bases from J, the gap between germline ends came to 6 bases. The CDR3 contains 12 residues. CDR1 is SGHTA, CDR2 FQGNSA, per germline. CDR3 residues: CASSLDRAEAFF. In DNA form, the CDR3 reads TGTGCCAGCAGCTTAGACAGGGCTGAAGCTTTCTTT.

The V call is TRBV6-4, the J call TRBJ2-2; D is possibly TRBD2 (5 bases). This CDR3 spans 14 amino acids. Germline V CDR1 and CDR2: MRHNA, SNTAGT. The V gene lost 6 bases and the J gene lost 4 bases, with 12 bases spanning the gap. The CDR3 spells CASSPGLGTGELFF. CDR3 nucleotides: TGTGCCAGCAGCCCCGGACTCGGCACCGGGGAGCTGTTTTTT.

This clone was picked up many times. This chain uses TRBV2 with TRBJ1-1; possible D gene TRBD1, 6 bases. In germline, CDR1 is SNHLY, CDR2 FYNNEI. Trimming cost V 6 bases and J 1 base, with 9 bases left between them. This CDR3 region has 13 residues. CDR3 protein: CASSADRNTEAFF. CDR3 sequence (DNA): TGTGCCAGCAGCGCGGACAGGAACACTGAAGCTTTCTTT.

The J gene is TRBJ1-2, the V gene TRBV2; 9 bases line up with TRBD1. The CDR3 runs to 13 residues. The V gene's germline CDR1 is SNHLY and CDR2 FYNNEI. Trimming removed 8 bases from V and 4 bases from J; junction bases left unmatched: 5. CDR3 in amino acids: CASGQGHGYGYTF. CDR3 nucleotides: TGTGCCAGCGGACAGGGGCACGGCTATGGCTACACCTTC.